This T cell receptor (beta chain) derives from a study of T-cell reconstitution after alpha-beta-depleted transplantation in children (dated by TCRdb to 2015 to 2016). A note on the overall study: T-cell immune reconstitution after TCRalphabeta/CD19-depleted allogeneic hematopoietic cell transplantation in children was quantitatively tracked in the study by means of TCR repertoire profiling.

Based on the germline V gene (reference sequence), the CDR1 and CDR2 sequences are SGHNT and YYREEE. Spanning cysteine to phenylalanine, the CDR3 consists of 13 amino acids. Here the CDR3 DNA is all that survives: 39 bases in frame from base 1. A distance of 7 bases separates the germline ends of V and J, which lose 1 base and 3 bases respectively. Library method: PCR. The instrument given in TCRdb is Illumina HiSeq 2500. Molecular barcoding was employed in the preparation of TCR libraries, with unique molecular identifiers being used to normalize TCRbeta repertoire quantification. Using fastp trimming at Q25 and MiXCR clonotype assembly, TCRdb reanalyzed the public sequencing data and kept in-frame beta chains. Rows are unified per CDR3 protein, each entry keeping the most common DNA and genes. Present in this sample are 260,000 or so distinct CDR3 sequences, around 12% of which were seen just once. The ten largest clones represent about 2.6% of the sample.

A note on this clonotype: The target of this receptor is not known. Base qualities are not provided; no much larger clone lies one nucleotide away.

Rearrangement joined TRBV5-4 to TRBJ2-5; TRBD1 is a possible D gene, resting on 6 matching bases. This TCR was sampled from a human donor who donated a stem cell graft to a child with acute lymphoblastic leukemia. The sequences come from PBMCs from the stem cell graft donor, collected from the stem cell graft. Read as DNA, the sequence is TGTGCCAGCAGCTTGAGACAGGAAGAGACCCAGTACTTC. It is translated as CASSLRQEETQYF.